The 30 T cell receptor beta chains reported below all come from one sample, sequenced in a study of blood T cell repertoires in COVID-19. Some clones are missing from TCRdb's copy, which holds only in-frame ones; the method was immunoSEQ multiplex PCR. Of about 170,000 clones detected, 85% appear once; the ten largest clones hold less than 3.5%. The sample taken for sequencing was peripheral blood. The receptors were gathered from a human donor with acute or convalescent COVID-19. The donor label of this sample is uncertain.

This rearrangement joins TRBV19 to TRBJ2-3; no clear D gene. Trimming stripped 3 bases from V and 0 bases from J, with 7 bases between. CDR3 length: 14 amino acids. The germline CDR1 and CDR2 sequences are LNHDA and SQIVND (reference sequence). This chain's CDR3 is CASSIAASTDTQYF. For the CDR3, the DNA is TGTGCCAGTAGTATCGCGGCTAGCACAGATACGCAGTATTTT.

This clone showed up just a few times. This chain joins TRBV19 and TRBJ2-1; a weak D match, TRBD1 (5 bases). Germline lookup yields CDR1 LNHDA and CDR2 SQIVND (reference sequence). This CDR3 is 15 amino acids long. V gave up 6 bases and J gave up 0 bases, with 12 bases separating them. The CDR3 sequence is CASRTTARSYNEQFF. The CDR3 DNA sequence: TGTGCCAGTAGAACGACAGCCCGCTCCTACAATGAGCAGTTCTTC.

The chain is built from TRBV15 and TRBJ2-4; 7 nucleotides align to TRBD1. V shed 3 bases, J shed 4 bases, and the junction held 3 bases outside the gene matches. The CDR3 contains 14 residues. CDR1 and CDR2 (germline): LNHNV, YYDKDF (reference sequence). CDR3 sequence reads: CATSSRQGKNIQYF. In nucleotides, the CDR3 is TGTGCCACCAGCAGCAGACAGGGAAAAAACATTCAGTACTTC.

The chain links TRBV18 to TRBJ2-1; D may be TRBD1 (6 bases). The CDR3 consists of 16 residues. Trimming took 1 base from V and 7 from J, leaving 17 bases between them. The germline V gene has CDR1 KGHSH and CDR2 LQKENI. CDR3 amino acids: CASSPQGGISRNEQFF. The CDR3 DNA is TGTGCCAGCTCACCACAAGGGGGAATATCGAGAAATGAGCAGTTCTTC. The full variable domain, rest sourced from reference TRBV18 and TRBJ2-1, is NAGVMQNPRHLVRRRGQEARLRCSPMKGHSHVYWYRQLPEEGLKFMVYLQKENIIDESGMPKERFSAEFPKEGPSILRIQQVVRGDSAAYFCASSPQGGISRNEQFFGPGTRLTVL.

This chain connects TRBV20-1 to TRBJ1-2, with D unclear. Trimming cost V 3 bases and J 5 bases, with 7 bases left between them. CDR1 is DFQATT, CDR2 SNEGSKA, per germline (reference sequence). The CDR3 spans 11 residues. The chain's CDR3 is CSASPSYGYTF. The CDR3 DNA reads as TGCAGTGCTAGCCCCTCTTATGGCTACACCTTC.

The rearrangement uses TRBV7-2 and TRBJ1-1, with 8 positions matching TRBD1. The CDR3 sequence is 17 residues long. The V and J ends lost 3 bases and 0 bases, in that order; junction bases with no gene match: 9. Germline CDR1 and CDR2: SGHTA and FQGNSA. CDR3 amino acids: CASSLGQAPSMNTEAFF. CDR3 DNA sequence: TGTGCCAGCAGCTTGGGACAGGCGCCGAGCATGAACACTGAAGCTTTCTTT.

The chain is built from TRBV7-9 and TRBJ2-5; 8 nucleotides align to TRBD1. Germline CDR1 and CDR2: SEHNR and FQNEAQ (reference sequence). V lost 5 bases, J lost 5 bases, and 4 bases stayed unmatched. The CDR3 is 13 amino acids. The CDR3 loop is CASSRTGLETQYF. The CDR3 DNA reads TGTGCCAGCAGCCGGACAGGGTTGGAGACCCAGTACTTC.

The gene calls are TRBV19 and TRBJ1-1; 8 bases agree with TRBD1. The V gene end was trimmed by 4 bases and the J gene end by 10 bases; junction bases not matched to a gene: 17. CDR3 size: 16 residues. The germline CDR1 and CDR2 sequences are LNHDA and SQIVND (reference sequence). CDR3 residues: CASSSGSTGVTRRAFF. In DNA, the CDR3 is TGTGCCAGTAGTAGCGGATCGACAGGGGTGACGAGAAGAGCTTTCTTT.

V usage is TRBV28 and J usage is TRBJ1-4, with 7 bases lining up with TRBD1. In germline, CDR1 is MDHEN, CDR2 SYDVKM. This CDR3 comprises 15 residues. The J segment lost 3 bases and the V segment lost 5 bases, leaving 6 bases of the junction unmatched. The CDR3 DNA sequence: TGTGCCAGCAGTCCAGGGGGGTCAGCTAATGAAAAACTGTTTTTT. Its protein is CASSPGGSANEKLFF. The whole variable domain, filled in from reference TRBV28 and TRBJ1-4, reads DVKVTQSSRYLVKRTGEKVFLECVQDMDHENMFWYRQDPGLGLRLIYFSYDVKMKEKGDIPEGYSVSREKKERFSLILESASTNQTSMYLCASSPGGSANEKLFFGSGTQLSVL.

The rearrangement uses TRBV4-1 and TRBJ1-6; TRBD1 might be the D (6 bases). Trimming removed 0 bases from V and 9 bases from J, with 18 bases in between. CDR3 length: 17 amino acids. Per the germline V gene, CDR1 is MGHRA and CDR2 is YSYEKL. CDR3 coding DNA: TGCGCCAGCAGCCAAGAGAACGACAGGAGAGGGCCTTCACCCCTCCACTTT. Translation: CASSQENDRRGPSPLHF.

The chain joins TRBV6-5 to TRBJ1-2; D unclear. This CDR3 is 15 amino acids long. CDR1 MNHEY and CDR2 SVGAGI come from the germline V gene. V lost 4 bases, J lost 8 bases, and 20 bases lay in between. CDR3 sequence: CASSLASGPLKGYTF. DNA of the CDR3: TGTGCCAGCAGTTTGGCGAGCGGTCCCTTAAAAGGCTACACCTTC.

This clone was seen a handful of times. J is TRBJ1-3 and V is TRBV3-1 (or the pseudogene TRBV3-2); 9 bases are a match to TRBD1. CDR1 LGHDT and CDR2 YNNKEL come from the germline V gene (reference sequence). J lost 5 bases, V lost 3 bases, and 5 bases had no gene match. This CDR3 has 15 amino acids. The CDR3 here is CASSHGQGIRNTIYF. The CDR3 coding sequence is TGTGCCAGCAGCCATGGACAGGGGATCCGAAACACCATATATTTT.

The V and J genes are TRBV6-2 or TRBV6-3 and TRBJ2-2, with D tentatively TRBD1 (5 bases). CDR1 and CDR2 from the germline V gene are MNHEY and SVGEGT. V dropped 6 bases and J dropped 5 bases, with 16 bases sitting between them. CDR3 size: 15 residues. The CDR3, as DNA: TGTGCCAGCAGCTTCCTCCTCCAGGGAACCGGGGAGCTGTTTTTT. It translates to CASSFLLQGTGELFF.

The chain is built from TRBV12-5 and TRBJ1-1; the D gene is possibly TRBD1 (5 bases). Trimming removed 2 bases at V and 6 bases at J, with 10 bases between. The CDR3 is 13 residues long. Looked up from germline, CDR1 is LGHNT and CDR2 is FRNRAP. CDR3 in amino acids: CASGLSRVPEAFF. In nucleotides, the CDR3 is TGTGCTAGTGGTTTGAGCAGGGTCCCTGAAGCTTTCTTT. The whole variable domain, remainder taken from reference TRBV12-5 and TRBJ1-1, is DARVTQTPRHKVTEMGQEVTMRCQPILGHNTVFWYRQTMMQGLELLAYFRNRAPLDDSGMPKDRFSAEMPDATLATLKIQPSEPRDSAVYFCASGLSRVPEAFFGQGTRLTVV.

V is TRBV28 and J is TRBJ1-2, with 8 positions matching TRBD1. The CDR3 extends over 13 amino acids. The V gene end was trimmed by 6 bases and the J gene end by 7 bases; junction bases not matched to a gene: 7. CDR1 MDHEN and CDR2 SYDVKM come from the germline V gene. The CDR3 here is CASRLGQASGYTF. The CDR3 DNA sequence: TGTGCCAGCAGATTGGGACAGGCGAGTGGCTACACCTTC.

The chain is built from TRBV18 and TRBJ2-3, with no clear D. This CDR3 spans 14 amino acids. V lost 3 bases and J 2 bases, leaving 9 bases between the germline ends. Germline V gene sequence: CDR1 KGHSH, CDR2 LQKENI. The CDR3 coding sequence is TGTGCCAGCTCACCTATGCAGTACACAGATACGCAGTATTTT. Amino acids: CASSPMQYTDTQYF.

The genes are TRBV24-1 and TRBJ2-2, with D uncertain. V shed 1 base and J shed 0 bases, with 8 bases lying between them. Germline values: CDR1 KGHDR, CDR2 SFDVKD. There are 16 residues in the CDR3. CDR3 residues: CATSDFRHSNTGELFF. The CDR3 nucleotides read TGTGCCACCAGTGATTTTCGACACTCGAACACCGGGGAGCTGTTTTTT.

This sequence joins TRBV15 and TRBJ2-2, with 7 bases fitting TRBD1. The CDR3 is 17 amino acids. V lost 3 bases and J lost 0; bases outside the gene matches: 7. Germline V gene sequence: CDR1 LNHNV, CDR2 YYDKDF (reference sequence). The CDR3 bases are TGTGCCACCAGCAGGACCCGGGACAGCGCGAACACCGGGGAGCTGTTTTTT. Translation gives CATSRTRDSANTGELFF.

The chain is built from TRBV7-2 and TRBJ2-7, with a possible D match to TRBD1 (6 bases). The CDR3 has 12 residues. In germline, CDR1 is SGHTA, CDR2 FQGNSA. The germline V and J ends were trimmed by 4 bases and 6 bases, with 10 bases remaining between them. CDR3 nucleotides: TGTGCCAGCAGCTCGGACAGATTCGAGCAGTACTTC. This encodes CASSSDRFEQYF. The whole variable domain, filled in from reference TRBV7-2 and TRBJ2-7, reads GAGVSQSPSNKVTEKGKDVELRCDPISGHTALYWYRQSLGQGLEFLIYFQGNSAPDKSGLPSDRFSAERTGGSVSTLTIQRTQQEDSAVYLCASSSDRFEQYFGPGTRLTVT.

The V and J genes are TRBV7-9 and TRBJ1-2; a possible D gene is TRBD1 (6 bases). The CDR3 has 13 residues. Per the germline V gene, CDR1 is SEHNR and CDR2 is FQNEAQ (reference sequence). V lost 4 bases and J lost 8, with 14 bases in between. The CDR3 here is CASSSQTGFGYTF. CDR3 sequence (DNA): TGTGCCAGCAGCTCTCAAACAGGGTTCGGCTACACCTTC.

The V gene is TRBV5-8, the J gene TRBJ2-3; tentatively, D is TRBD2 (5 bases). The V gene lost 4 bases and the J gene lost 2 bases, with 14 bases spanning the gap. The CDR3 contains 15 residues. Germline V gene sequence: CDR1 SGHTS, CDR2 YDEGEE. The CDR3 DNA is TGTGCCAGCAGCGACCCTCCCGGGAACACAGATACGCAGTATTTT. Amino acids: CASSDPPGNTDTQYF.

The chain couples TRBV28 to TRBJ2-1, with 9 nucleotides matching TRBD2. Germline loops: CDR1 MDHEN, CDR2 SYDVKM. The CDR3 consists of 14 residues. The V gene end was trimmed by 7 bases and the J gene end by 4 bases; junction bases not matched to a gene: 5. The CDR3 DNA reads TGTGCCAGCAAGAGCGGGGGGCTTTACAATGAGCAGTTCTTC. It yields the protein CASKSGGLYNEQFF.

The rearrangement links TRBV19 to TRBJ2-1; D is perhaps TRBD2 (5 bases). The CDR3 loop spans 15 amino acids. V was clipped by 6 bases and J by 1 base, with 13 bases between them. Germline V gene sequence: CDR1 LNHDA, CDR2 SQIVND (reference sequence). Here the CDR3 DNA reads TGTGCCAGTAGCCGGAACGGGGTTTCCTACAATGAGCAGTTCTTC. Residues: CASSRNGVSYNEQFF.

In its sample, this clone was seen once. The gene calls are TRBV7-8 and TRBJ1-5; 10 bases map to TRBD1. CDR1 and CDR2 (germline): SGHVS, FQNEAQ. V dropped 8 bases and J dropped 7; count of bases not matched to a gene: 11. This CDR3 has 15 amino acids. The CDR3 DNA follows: TGTGCCAGCGGGGGAGACAGGGGGCGCGTACAGCCCCAGCATTTT. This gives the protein CASGGDRGRVQPQHF.

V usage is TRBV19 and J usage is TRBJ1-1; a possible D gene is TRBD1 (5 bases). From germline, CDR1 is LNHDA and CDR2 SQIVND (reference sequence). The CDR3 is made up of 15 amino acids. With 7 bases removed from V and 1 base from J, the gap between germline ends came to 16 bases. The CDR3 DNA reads TGTGCCAGTACCCTGTCCCCCCAGGGGAACACTGAAGCTTTCTTT. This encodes CASTLSPQGNTEAFF.

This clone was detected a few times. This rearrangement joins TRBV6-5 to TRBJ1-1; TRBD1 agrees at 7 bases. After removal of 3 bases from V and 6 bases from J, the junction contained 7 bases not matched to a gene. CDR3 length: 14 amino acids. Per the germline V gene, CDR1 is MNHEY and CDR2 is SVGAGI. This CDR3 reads CASSYTGAASEAFF. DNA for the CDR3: TGTGCCAGCAGTTATACAGGGGCCGCTTCTGAAGCTTTCTTT.

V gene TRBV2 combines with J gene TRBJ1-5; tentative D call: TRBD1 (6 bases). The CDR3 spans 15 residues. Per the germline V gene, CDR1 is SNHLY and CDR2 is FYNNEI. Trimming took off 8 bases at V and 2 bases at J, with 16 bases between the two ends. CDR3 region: CASCLDSPGNQPQHF. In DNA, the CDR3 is TGTGCCAGCTGCTTGGACAGCCCTGGCAATCAGCCCCAGCATTTT.

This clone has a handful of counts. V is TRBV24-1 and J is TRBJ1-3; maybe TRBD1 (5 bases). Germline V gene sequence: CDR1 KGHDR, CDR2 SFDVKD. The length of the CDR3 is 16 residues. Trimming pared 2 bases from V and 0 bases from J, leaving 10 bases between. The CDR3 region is CATSDSTGSSGNTIYF. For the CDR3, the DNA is TGTGCCACCAGTGATTCTACAGGTTCCTCTGGAAACACCATATATTTT.

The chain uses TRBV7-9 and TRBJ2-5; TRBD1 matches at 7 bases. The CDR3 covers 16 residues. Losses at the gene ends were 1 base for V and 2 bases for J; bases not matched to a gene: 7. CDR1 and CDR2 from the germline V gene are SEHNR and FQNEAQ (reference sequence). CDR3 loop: CASSLGQGGGQETQYF. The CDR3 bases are TGTGCCAGCAGCTTAGGACAGGGCGGTGGACAAGAGACCCAGTACTTC.

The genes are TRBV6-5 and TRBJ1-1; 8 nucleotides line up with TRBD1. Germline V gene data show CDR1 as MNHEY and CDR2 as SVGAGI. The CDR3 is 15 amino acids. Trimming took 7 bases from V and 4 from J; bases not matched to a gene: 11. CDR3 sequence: CASTGGGTGSTEAFF. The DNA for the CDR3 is TGTGCCAGCACCGGGGGCGGGACAGGCTCCACTGAAGCTTTCTTT.